This T cell receptor beta chain was profiled in a study of molecular identifiers for immune sequencing clone quantification. To note about this clonotype: Its matching antigen is unknown. A much larger clonotype is one base distant, so this may be a read error.

Broader study findings: Clones above 20 RNA copies held over 97% of effector molecules, under 1% in naive cells.

Every naive CD8 library was made from between about 17,000 and 1,100,000 sorted cells with 10%, 30% or 50% RNA. In preparing bulk TCR libraries, previously described methods and listed TCR primers were used. MiXCR, run by TCRdb on the PCR reads, gives a single entry per CDR3 protein. The data contain 600,000 to 650,000 distinct CDR3 sequences, less than 20% of them singletons. This CDR3 comprises 17 residues. From germline, CDR1 is SGHDT and CDR2 YYEEEE. V dropped 0 bases and J dropped 4; count of bases not matched to a gene: 10. The sample was naive CD8+ T cells from blood, with Jurkat cell RNA spiked in. The subset here: FACS-sorted CD8+CD4-CCR7+CD45RA+ naive T cells. The chain has TRBV5-6 and TRBJ1-5; 7 nucleotides match TRBD1. The receptor was derived from a human donor in good health. Some libraries in this study had Jurkat cell RNA spiked in. Written as DNA, the CDR3 is TGTGCCAGCAGCTTGGGACAGGGACGCCTAGGGAATCAGCCCCAGCATTTT. This translates into CASSLGQGRLGNQPQHF.